This T cell receptor beta chain was retrieved from a study of control samples from healthy donors and cancer patients. TCRdb's table, derived via immunoSEQ multiplex PCR, lists solely in-frame clones and lacks some. The table has some 20,000 clones, around 80% seen once. V was pared by 2 bases and J by 8 bases, with 15 bases between. Looked up from germline, CDR1 is SNHLY and CDR2 is FYNNEI. The CDR3 totals 14 residues. This sequence originates from a man aged 80 or over with head and neck cancer. What was sequenced was PBMCs. The gene calls are TRBV2 and TRBJ1-2, with D perhaps matching TRBD1 (5 bases). The DNA for the CDR3 is TGTGCCAGCAGTGAATGGGGGATAGTTGAGGGCTACACCTTC. Protein sequence: CASSEWGIVEGYTF.